This TCR beta chain derives from a study of T-cell memory formation after mild COVID-19. TCRdb redid the calling of the 5' RACE reads with MiXCR, one entry per CDR3 protein. The table records approximately 99,000 distinct CDR3 sequences, 15% to 20% of them present only once. Trimming removed 7 bases at V and 2 bases at J, with 13 bases between. Germline V gives CDR1 SNHLY, CDR2 FYNNEI. The CDR3 covers 14 residues. A remark on this clonotype: Its target is not known.

Overall study results and limits: Whereas later expanders leaned CD4+, clones contracting day 15 to 85 showed a balanced CD4/CD8 makeup. CD4+ contracting clones were found mainly in CM and EM, and CD8+ ones in EMRA. A subset of responding clones appeared in pre-infection memory, suggesting cross-reactive memory joined. Whether second-wave clones peaking at day 37 were SARS-CoV-2 specific went unconfirmed.

The source material was PBMCs or a T cell subset sorted from them (not recorded which). The chain employs TRBV2 and TRBJ2-3, with TRBD2 as a possible D gene (5 bases). This receptor was taken from a man in his late teens or twenties who had mild COVID-19 (a few samples of this study predate the infection). Cell type and time point are not known. CDR3 DNA: TGTGCCAGCACCCTTCACGGGAACACAGATACGCAGTATTTT. Amino acids: CASTLHGNTDTQYF.